What follows are 7 T cell receptor beta chains derived from one specimen sequenced in a study of T cells in Graves' hyperthyroidism and ophthalmopathy. Amplified TCR beta CDR3 regions came from RNA transcripts. A set of HTBI primers served as the primers for a first-round RT-PCR of the TCR CDR3. TCRdb re-called the multiplex PCR reads with MiXCR, one entry per CDR3 protein. The sample holds 500,000 or so distinct CDR3 sequences, 15% to 20% seen once. Source material: blood. The receptors come from a woman aged 30 to 39 with Graves' ophthalmopathy.

This clonotype has more than one count but fewer than ten. The chain is built from TRBV4-2 and TRBJ2-3; TRBD2 agrees at 8 bases. Trimming took 0 bases from V and 1 from J; bases not matched to a gene: 9. CDR1 and CDR2 (germline): LGHNA, YNFKEQ. This CDR3 is 18 amino acids long. As DNA, the CDR3 is TGTGCCAGCAGCCAAGACGGGAGCGGGAGCATGGGCACAGATACGCAGTATTTT. This sequence encodes CASSQDGSGSMGTDTQYF.

This clonotype was observed at least ten times. V usage is TRBV6-1 and J usage is TRBJ2-7; D remains ambiguous. Trimming pared 7 bases from V and 5 bases from J, leaving 21 bases between. The CDR3 is 15 amino acids. Germline V gives CDR1 MNHNS, CDR2 SASEGT. The CDR3 DNA sequence: TGTGCCAGCACCCAATTTCCCGGCAAGCCCCACGAGCAGTACTTC. Its translation: CASTQFPGKPHEQYF.

This clonotype was recorded at least ten times. The V gene is TRBV5-1, the J gene TRBJ1-2, with 7 positions matching TRBD1. CDR1 is SGHRS and CDR2 is YFSETQ in the germline V gene. Losses at the gene ends were 0 bases for V and 4 bases for J; bases not matched to a gene: 9. The CDR3 totals 16 residues. In DNA, the CDR3 is TGCGCCAGCAGCTTGGACGGGACAGACGCCATCTATGGCTACACCTTC. Its protein is CASSLDGTDAIYGYTF.

This clonotype was seen at least ten times. The chain employs TRBV18 and TRBJ2-7; 9 nucleotides line up with TRBD2. V gave up 4 bases and J gave up 6 bases; unmatched junction bases: 10. The CDR3 is 15 amino acids. CDR1 and CDR2 from the germline V gene are KGHSH and LQKENI. The CDR3 loop reads CASSLGGPSGAEQYF. The CDR3 DNA is TGTGCCAGCTCACTCGGGGGGCCTAGCGGGGCCGAGCAGTACTTC.

The chain links TRBV4-1 to TRBJ1-2, with D possibly TRBD1 on 6 matching bases. This CDR3 is built from 13 residues. Germline loops: CDR1 MGHRA, CDR2 YSYEKL. Trimming left V 1 base short and J 4 bases short, with 7 bases between. CDR3 in amino acids: CASSQGTAYGYTF. The CDR3 DNA reads as TGCGCCAGCAGCCAAGGGACAGCCTATGGCTACACCTTC.

In this sample, this clonotype turned up many times. The chain recombines TRBV2 with TRBJ2-1, with 12 bases fitting TRBD2. CDR1 SNHLY and CDR2 FYNNEI come from the germline V gene. V lost 6 bases to trimming and J lost 4 bases; unmatched junction nucleotides: 4. This CDR3 is built from 15 residues. CDR3 amino acids: CASSAGLAGYNEQFF. The CDR3 nucleotides read TGTGCCAGCAGCGCTGGACTAGCGGGATACAATGAGCAGTTCTTC. Complete variable domain (other parts from reference TRBV2 and TRBJ2-1): EPEVTQTPSHQVTQMGQEVILRCVPISNHLYFYWYRQILGQKVEFLVSFYNNEISEKSEIFDDQFSVERPDGSNFTLKIRSTKLEDSAMYFCASSAGLAGYNEQFFGPGTRLTVL.

The table lists this clonotype with a few counts. V usage is TRBV18 and J usage is TRBJ1-3; no clear D gene. Trimming shortened V by 1 base and J by 0 bases, and 10 bases separated the two germline ends. The CDR3 consists of 16 residues. The germline gives CDR1 KGHSH, CDR2 LQKENI. CDR3 sequence reads: CASSPQGSGSGNTIYF. The DNA of the CDR3 is TGTGCCAGCTCACCACAGGGATCGGGCTCTGGAAACACCATATATTTT.